The T cell receptor beta chain described here comes from a study of cytomegalovirus exposure and HLA in healthy donors. Study information: Around 180 million T cells yielded roughly 120 million unique TCR beta sequences in earlier analysis. Assignment to the Caucasian-associated ancestry cluster applied to approximately 80% of the approximately 370 genotyped donors. General observations from the study: In vitro, a few CMV-associated chains proved specific for CMV antigens. TCR beta V- and J-gene trimming, according to a later analysis, was linked to a missense DCLRE1C variant.

To note about this clone: Its cognate antigen is unknown.

The CDR3 is 15 amino acids. Trimming cost V 3 bases and J 0 bases, with 11 bases left between them. In germline, CDR1 is SNHLY, CDR2 FYNNEI. The study ran its PCR with 60 Vbeta and 13 Jbeta primers. The method was immunoSEQ multiplex PCR; TCRdb's version includes in-frame clones alone and lacks a portion of them. Seen here are about 220,000 clones, approximately 83% observed once, and the top ten hold 0.71%. The V and J genes are TRBV2 and TRBJ1-1; tentatively, D is TRBD1 (5 bases). The sample was PBMCs. The receptor's source is a boy younger than 10 in good health and CMV-seronegative. In DNA form, the CDR3 reads TGTGCCAGCAGTGACGGGGGGTCAATGAACACTGAAGCTTTCTTT. Translating gives CASSDGGSMNTEAFF.